This note documents a single TCR beta chain sequence. This sample was taken from a study of beta chain features in type 1 diabetes. At the level of the study: Healthy donors and patients showed comparable age, gender and cell yields.

The authors reverse transcribed all of the isolated RNA, so sequencing captured expressed TCRB transcripts. The data were produced by immunoSEQ multiplex PCR, yet TCRdb's version contains in-frame clones alone and is incomplete. The sample consists of hundreds of thousands of clones, roughly 12% of them appearing once. This CDR3 has 14 amino acids. The J segment lost 7 bases and the V segment lost 3 bases, leaving 6 bases of the junction unmatched. CDR1 SEHNR and CDR2 FQNEAQ come from the germline V gene (reference sequence). The TCR originated in a man aged 18 to 29 in good health. V gene TRBV7-9 combines with J gene TRBJ2-1, with 7 nucleotides matching TRBD2. The sequenced material came from naive CD4+ T cells from blood. The CDR3 sequence is CASSFWREKNEQFF. The CDR3 bases are TGTGCCAGCAGCTTTTGGCGGGAGAAGAATGAGCAGTTCTTC.